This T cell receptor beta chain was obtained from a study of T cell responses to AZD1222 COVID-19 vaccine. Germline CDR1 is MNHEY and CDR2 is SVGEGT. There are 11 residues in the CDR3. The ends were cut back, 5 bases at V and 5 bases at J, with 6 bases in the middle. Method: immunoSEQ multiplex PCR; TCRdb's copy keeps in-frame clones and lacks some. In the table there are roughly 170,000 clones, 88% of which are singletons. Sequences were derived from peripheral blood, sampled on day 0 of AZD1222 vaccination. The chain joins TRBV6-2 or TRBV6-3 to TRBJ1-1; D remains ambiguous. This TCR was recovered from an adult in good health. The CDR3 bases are TGTGCCAGCAGTGGGGTAACTGAAGCTTTCTTT. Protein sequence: CASSGVTEAFF.